The 25 T cell receptor beta chains in this list originate from one sample, sequenced in a study of T cell responses to AZD1222 COVID-19 vaccine. Sequenced by immunoSEQ multiplex PCR; TCRdb stores in-frame clones only, minus some. Found here are over 150,000 clones, around nine tenths of them singletons; the top ten hold around a tenth. Sample: peripheral blood, taken 28 days after the second AZD1222 dose. Every receptor here comes from an adult who received the AZD1222 COVID-19 vaccine.

This chain uses TRBV10-3 with TRBJ1-4, with D possibly being TRBD1 (6 bases). The germline V and J ends were trimmed by 7 bases and 5 bases, with 14 bases remaining between them. This CDR3 region has 14 residues. Germline CDR1 reads ENHRY; CDR2 reads SYGVKD. This CDR3 reads CAIKPGDSNEKLFF. In DNA, the CDR3 is TGTGCCATCAAACCAGGGGACTCAAATGAAAAACTGTTTTTT.

A note on this clone: Distinct nucleotide sequences in the sample also encode this CDR3. The chain uses TRBV7-2 and TRBJ2-3; D is undetermined. The V gene's germline CDR1 is SGHTA and CDR2 FQGNSA. V was clipped by 3 bases and J by 0 bases, with 7 bases between them. The CDR3 covers 14 residues. CDR3 region: CASSLGRSTDTQYF. The CDR3 nucleotides read TGTGCCAGCAGCTTGGGCAGAAGCACAGATACGCAGTATTTT. The full variable domain, in which reference TRBV7-2 and TRBJ2-3 provide the parts outside the CDR3, is GAGVSQSPSNKVTEKGKDVELRCDPISGHTALYWYRQSLGQGLEFLIYFQGNSAPDKSGLPSDRFSAERTGGSVSTLTIQRTQQEDSAVYLCASSLGRSTDTQYFGPGTRLTVL.

Only a few counts were recorded for this clone. The sample holds other DNA sequences that translate to the same CDR3. V and J are TRBV9 and TRBJ2-5; a weak D match, TRBD1 (6 bases). Deletions cut 1 base from V and 2 bases from J, with 12 bases between. Germline V gene data show CDR1 as SGDLS and CDR2 as YYNGEE. The CDR3 covers 15 residues. DNA of the CDR3: TGTGCCAGCAGCGTATCCGGGACACTACAAGAGACCCAGTACTTC. Its translation: CASSVSGTLQETQYF.

The chain recombines TRBV3-1 (or the pseudogene TRBV3-2) with TRBJ2-3, with 10 bases aligning to TRBD2. CDR1 and CDR2 from the germline V gene are LGHDT and YNNKEL (reference sequence). V lost 4 bases and J lost 0; bases outside the gene matches: 7. This CDR3 is built from 17 residues. The CDR3, as DNA: TGTGCCAGCAGCCTAGCGCTAGCGGGGGCTAGCACAGATACGCAGTATTTT. It encodes CASSLALAGASTDTQYF.

J is TRBJ1-2 and V is TRBV18; 9 bases match TRBD1. Trimming took 6 bases from V and 4 from J; bases not matched to a gene: 6. Germline V lookup: CDR1 KGHSH, CDR2 LQKENI. This CDR3 is 14 amino acids long. The CDR3 loop is CASSLTGGSYGYTF. The CDR3, as DNA: TGTGCCAGCTCCTTAACAGGGGGCTCCTATGGCTACACCTTC.

The J gene is TRBJ1-2, the V gene TRBV4-2; maybe TRBD1 (6 bases). Germline V gives CDR1 LGHNA, CDR2 YNFKEQ. This CDR3 is built from 18 residues. The ends were cut back, 5 bases at V and 4 bases at J, with 26 bases in the middle. This CDR3 reads CASSSDPPPGGGIYGYTF. The CDR3 DNA sequence: TGTGCCAGCAGCTCTGACCCACCCCCTGGAGGGGGAATCTATGGCTACACCTTC.

The chain joins TRBV9 to TRBJ1-1; possibly TRBD1 for D (6 bases). The CDR3 covers 13 residues. Germline V gene lookup returns CDR1 SGDLS and CDR2 YYNGEE. Trimming took 6 bases from V and 8 from J, leaving 17 bases between them. The CDR3 DNA reads TGTGCCAGCACCTTTCAGACGGGGGGCGAAGCTTTCTTT. This translates into CASTFQTGGEAFF.

J is TRBJ2-3 and V is TRBV29-1; the match to TRBD2 covers 7 bases. The CDR3 contains 15 residues. Germline V gene lookup returns CDR1 SQVTM and CDR2 ANQGSEA. With 4 bases clipped from V and 1 base from J, the junction kept 8 bases outside the gene matches. The CDR3 nucleotides read TGCAGCGTTGGGGGGGGTAAACCCGGCACAGATACGCAGTATTTT. It codes for CSVGGGKPGTDTQYF.

Notes on this clone: The junction and the germline gene differ at one end; a read error may be behind it. The chain recombines TRBV11-1 with TRBJ1-2; TRBD1 matches at 9 bases. Germline V gives CDR1 SGHAT, CDR2 FQDESV (reference sequence). There are 13 residues in the CDR3. The DNA of the CDR3 is TGTGCCAGCAGCTCTCACCGGGACAGGGAGTTGAACTTC. It is translated as CASSSHRDRELNF.

The sample holds a few counts of this clone. The genes are TRBV27 and TRBJ2-7, with TRBD2 as a possible D gene (6 bases). V lost 5 bases and J 5 bases, leaving 16 bases between the germline ends. Germline assignment: CDR1 MNHEY and CDR2 SMNVEV (reference sequence). There are 14 residues in the CDR3. DNA for the CDR3: TGTGCCAGCAGTCCGGCGGGGAGGAGCAACGAGCAGTACTTC. This translates into CASSPAGRSNEQYF.

V is TRBV11-2 and J is TRBJ1-6; D call uncertain. Germline lookup yields CDR1 SGHAT and CDR2 FQNNGV. This CDR3 has 14 amino acids. Trimming took off 1 base at V and 8 bases at J, with 9 bases between the two ends. CDR3 loop: CASSLALPHSPLHF. In nucleotides, the CDR3 is TGTGCCAGCAGCTTAGCGCTCCCGCATTCACCCCTCCACTTT.

V gene TRBV3-1 (or the pseudogene TRBV3-2) combines with J gene TRBJ1-6; D gene uncertain. Per germline, CDR1 LGHDT and CDR2 YNNKEL (reference sequence). CDR3 length: 13 residues. V was clipped by 0 bases and J by 14 bases, with 11 bases between them. In DNA, the CDR3 is TGTGCCAGCAGCCAAGAGGGAACCGGGTCCCTCCACTTT. It yields the protein CASSQEGTGSLHF.

This clone was seen a handful of times. This chain connects TRBV6-5 to TRBJ1-1; D unclear. CDR3 size: 14 residues. The V end was cut by 8 bases, the J end by 4 bases, with 17 bases between. Germline V CDR1 and CDR2: MNHEY, SVGAGI. Written as DNA, the CDR3 is TGTGCCAGCCGCCCGGGTCGGAGTAGCACTGAAGCTTTCTTT. It is translated as CASRPGRSSTEAFF.

There are a few counts of this clone. This rearrangement joins TRBV27 to TRBJ1-4, with unresolved D. Trimming pared 2 bases from V and 5 bases from J, leaving 6 bases between. Germline V gives CDR1 MNHEY, CDR2 SMNVEV (reference sequence). The CDR3 sequence is 13 residues long. The CDR3 DNA is TGTGCCAGCAGTTTAGTGGTCAATGAAAAACTGTTTTTT. This codes for CASSLVVNEKLFF.

The chain is built from TRBV7-9 and TRBJ2-2; TRBD2 might be the D (5 bases). This CDR3 is built from 14 residues. V gave up 2 bases and J gave up 3 bases, with 7 bases separating them. Per germline, CDR1 SEHNR and CDR2 FQNEAQ (reference sequence). In DNA, the CDR3 is TGTGCCAGCAGCTTAATGGGAGACACCGGGGAGCTGTTTTTT. Translated: CASSLMGDTGELFF.

V and J are TRBV2 and TRBJ2-7; the D gene could be TRBD1 or TRBD2 (5 bases each). The germline V gene has CDR1 SNHLY and CDR2 FYNNEI. Trimming removed 7 bases at V and 2 bases at J, with 12 bases between. There are 13 residues in the CDR3. The CDR3 is CASNRGLAYEQYF. The CDR3 DNA is TGTGCCAGCAATCGGGGCCTGGCCTACGAGCAGTACTTC.

The chain employs TRBV2 and TRBJ2-7, with TRBD1 matching 7 bases. The J segment lost 0 bases and the V segment lost 11 bases, leaving 10 bases of the junction unmatched. Per germline, CDR1 SNHLY and CDR2 FYNNEI. The CDR3 has 14 residues. CDR3 sequence (DNA): TGTGCCGGGACCGGGACAGTGAACTCCTACGAGCAGTACTTC. Protein: CAGTGTVNSYEQYF.

This clone was seen a single time. The J gene is TRBJ2-5, the V gene TRBV4-1; the match to TRBD2 covers 8 bases. The CDR3 extends over 18 amino acids. The trim removed 1 base at V and 0 bases at J, leaving 10 bases unmatched. In germline, CDR1 is MGHRA, CDR2 YSYEKL. Written as DNA, the CDR3 is TGCGCCAGCAGCCAAGTTTCGCCACTAGCGGAGTACCAAGAGACCCAGTACTTC. Amino acid sequence: CASSQVSPLAEYQETQYF.

This chain uses TRBV28 with TRBJ1-3; 10 nucleotides align to TRBD1. There are 15 residues in the CDR3. With V trimmed by 5 bases and J by 7 bases, 8 bases remained unmatched. The germline V gene encodes CDR1 MDHEN and CDR2 SYDVKM. CDR3 amino acids: CASSNGDRGRNTIYF. The CDR3, as DNA: TGTGCCAGCAGTAATGGGGACAGGGGAAGGAACACCATATATTTT.

The chain links TRBV5-1 to TRBJ2-7; D is undetermined. Germline assignment: CDR1 SGHRS and CDR2 YFSETQ. The CDR3 extends over 12 amino acids. Trimming stripped 0 bases from V and 4 bases from J, with 5 bases between. This CDR3 is CASSLDQYEQYF. The CDR3 DNA sequence: TGCGCCAGCAGCTTGGACCAATACGAGCAGTACTTC.

The genes are TRBV25-1 and TRBJ2-5; possible D gene TRBD2, 6 bases. The CDR3 has 13 residues. V dropped 6 bases and J dropped 5 bases, with 13 bases sitting between them. The germline V gene encodes CDR1 MGHDK and CDR2 SYGVNS. The CDR3 sequence: CASSKYGGETQYF. The CDR3 DNA is TGTGCCAGCAGCAAGTACGGGGGTGAGACCCAGTACTTC.

This chain connects TRBV25-1 to TRBJ1-1; no definite D call. Germline V CDR1 and CDR2: MGHDK, SYGVNS. Trimming took 2 bases from V and 3 from J, leaving 10 bases between them. This CDR3 has 14 residues. The CDR3 protein is CASSEGGFHTEAFF. In nucleotides, the CDR3 is TGTGCCAGCAGTGAAGGAGGATTTCACACTGAAGCTTTCTTT. Using reference TRBV25-1 and TRBJ1-1 for the parts outside the CDR3, the full variable domain is EADIYQTPRYLVIGTGKKITLECSQTMGHDKMYWYQQDPGMELHLIHYSYGVNSTEKGDLSSESTVSRIRTEHFPLTLESARPSHTSQYLCASSEGGFHTEAFFGQGTRLTVV.

The gene calls are TRBV30 and TRBJ1-6; D is uncertain. This CDR3 has 12 residues. CDR1 and CDR2 (germline): GTSNPN, SVGIG (reference sequence). V lost 7 bases, J lost 13 bases, and 17 bases lay in between. The CDR3 region is CASPSASGPLHF. Here the CDR3 DNA reads TGTGCCTCACCCTCTGCGTCGGGTCCCCTCCACTTT.

The V gene is TRBV20-1, the J gene TRBJ2-1; TRBD1 matches at 9 bases. The CDR3 has 15 amino acids. The germline gives CDR1 DFQATT, CDR2 SNEGSKA (reference sequence). V shed 3 bases and J 2 bases; nucleotides not matched to a gene: 5. Here the CDR3 reads CSASIWDRAYNEQFF. The CDR3 coding sequence is TGCAGTGCTAGTATTTGGGACAGGGCCTACAATGAGCAGTTCTTC.

The V gene is TRBV6-5, the J gene TRBJ1-4; no firm D call. The CDR3 is 13 amino acids. Germline V gene lookup returns CDR1 MNHEY and CDR2 SVGAGI. V lost 8 bases, J lost 4 bases, and 11 bases lay in between. CDR3 DNA sequence: TGTGCCAGCCTCCGGGGTTATAATGAAAAACTGTTTTTT. This translates into CASLRGYNEKLFF.